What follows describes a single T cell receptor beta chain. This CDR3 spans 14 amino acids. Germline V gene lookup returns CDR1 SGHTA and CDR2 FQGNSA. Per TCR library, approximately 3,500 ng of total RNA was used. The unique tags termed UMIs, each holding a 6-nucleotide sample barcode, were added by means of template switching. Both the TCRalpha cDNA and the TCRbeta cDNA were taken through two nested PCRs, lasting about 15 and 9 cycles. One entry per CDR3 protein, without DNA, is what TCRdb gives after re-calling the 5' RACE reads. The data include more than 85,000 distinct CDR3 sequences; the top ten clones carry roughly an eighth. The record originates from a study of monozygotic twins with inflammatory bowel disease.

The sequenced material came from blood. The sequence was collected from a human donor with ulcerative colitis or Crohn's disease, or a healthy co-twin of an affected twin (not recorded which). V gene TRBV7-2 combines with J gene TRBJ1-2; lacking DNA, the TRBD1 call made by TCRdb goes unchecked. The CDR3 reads CASSLEPGNYGYTF. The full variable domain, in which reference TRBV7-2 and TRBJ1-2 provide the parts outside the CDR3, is GAGVSQSPSNKVTEKGKDVELRCDPISGHTALYWYRQSLGQGLEFLIYFQGNSAPDKSGLPSDRFSAERTGGSVSTLTIQRTQQEDSAVYLCASSLEPGNYGYTFGSGTRLTVV.